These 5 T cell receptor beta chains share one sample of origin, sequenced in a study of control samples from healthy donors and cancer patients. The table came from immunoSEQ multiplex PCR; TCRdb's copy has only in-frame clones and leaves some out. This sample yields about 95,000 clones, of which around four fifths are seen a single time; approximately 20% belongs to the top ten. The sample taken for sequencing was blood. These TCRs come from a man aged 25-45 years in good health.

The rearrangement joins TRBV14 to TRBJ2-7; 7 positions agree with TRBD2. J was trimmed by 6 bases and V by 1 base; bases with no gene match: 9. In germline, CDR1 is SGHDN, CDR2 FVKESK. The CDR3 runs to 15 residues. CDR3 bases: TGTGCCAGCAGCCAAGGACTAGCTGGAGTTTCCGAGCAGTACTTC. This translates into CASSQGLAGVSEQYF.

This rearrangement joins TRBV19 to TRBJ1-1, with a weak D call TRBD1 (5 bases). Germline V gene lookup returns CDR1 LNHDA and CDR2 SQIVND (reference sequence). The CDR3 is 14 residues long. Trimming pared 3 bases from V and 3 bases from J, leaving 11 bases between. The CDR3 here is CASSIAQGYTEAFF. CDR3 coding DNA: TGTGCCAGTAGTATTGCGCAGGGTTACACTGAAGCTTTCTTT. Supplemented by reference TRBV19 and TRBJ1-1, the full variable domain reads DGGITQSPKYLFRKEGQNVTLSCEQNLNHDAMYWYRQDPGQGLRLIYYSQIVNDFQKGDIAEGYSVSREKKESFPLTVTSAQKNPTAFYLCASSIAQGYTEAFFGQGTRLTVV.

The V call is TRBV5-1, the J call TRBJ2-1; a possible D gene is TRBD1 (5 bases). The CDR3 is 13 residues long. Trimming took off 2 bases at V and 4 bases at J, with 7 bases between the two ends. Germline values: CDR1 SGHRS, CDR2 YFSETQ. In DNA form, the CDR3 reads TGCGCCAGCAGCTTTCCAGGGTACAATGAGCAGTTCTTC. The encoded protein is CASSFPGYNEQFF.

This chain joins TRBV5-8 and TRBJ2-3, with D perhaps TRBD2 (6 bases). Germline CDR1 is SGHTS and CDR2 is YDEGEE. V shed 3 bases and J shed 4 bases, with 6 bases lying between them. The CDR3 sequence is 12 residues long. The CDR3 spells CASSWGADTQYF. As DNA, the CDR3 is TGTGCCAGCAGCTGGGGGGCAGATACGCAGTATTTT.

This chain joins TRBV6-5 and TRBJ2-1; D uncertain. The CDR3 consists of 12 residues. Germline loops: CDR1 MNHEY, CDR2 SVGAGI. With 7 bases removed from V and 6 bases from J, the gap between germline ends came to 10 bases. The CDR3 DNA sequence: TGTGCCAGCAACCCCGGGTTCAATGAGCAGTTCTTC. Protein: CASNPGFNEQFF.